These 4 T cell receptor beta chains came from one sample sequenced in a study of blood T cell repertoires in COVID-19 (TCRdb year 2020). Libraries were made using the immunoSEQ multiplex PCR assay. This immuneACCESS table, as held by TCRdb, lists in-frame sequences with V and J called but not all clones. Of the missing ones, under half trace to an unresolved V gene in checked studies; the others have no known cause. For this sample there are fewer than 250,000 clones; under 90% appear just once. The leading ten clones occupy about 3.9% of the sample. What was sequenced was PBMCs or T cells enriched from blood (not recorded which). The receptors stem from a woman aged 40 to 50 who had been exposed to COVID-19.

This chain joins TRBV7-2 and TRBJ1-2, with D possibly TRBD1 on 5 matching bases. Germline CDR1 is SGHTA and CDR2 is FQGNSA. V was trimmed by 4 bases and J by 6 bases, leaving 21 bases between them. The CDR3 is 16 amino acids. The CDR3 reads CASSSRQGALADGYTF. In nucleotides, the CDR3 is TGTGCCAGCAGCTCCCGGCAAGGGGCGCTTGCCGATGGCTACACCTTC. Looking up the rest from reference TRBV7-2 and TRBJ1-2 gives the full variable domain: GAGVSQSPSNKVTEKGKDVELRCDPISGHTALYWYRQSLGQGLEFLIYFQGNSAPDKSGLPSDRFSAERTGGSVSTLTIQRTQQEDSAVYLCASSSRQGALADGYTFGSGTRLTVV.

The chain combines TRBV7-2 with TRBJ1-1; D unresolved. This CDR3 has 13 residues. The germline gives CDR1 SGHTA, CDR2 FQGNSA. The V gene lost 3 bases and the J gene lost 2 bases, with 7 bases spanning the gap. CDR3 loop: CASSFTSNTEAFF. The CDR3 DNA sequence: TGTGCCAGCAGCTTTACAAGTAACACTGAAGCTTTCTTT.

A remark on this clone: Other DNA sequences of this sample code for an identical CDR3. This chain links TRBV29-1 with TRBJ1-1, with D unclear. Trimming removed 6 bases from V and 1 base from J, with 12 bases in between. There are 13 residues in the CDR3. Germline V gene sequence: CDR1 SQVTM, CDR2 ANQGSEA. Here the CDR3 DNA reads TGCAGCGTAAGAGGGCAGCCGAACACTGAAGCTTTCTTT. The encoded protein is CSVRGQPNTEAFF.

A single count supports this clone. CDR3 protein: CASSPPGSLAYEQYF. The CDR3 coding sequence is TGTGCCAGCAGCCCCCCGGGGTCTTTAGCCTACGAGCAGTACTTC. The V gene is TRBV7-2, the J gene TRBJ2-7; a possible D gene is TRBD2 (5 bases). Trimming removed 5 bases from V and 2 bases from J, with 16 bases in between. CDR3 length: 15 residues. Germline CDR1 SGHTA, CDR2 FQGNSA.